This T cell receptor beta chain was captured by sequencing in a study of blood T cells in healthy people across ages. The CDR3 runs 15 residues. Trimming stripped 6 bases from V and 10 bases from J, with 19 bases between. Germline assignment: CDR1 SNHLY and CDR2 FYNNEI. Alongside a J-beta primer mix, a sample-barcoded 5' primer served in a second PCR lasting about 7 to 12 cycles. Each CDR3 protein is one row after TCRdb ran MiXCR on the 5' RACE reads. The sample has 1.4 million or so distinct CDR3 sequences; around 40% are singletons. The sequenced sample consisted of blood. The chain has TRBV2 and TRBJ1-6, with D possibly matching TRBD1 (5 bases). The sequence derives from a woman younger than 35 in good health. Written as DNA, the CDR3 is TGTGCCAGCAGAGGGTACAAGACAGTCCAATCACCCCTCCACTTT. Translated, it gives CASRGYKTVQSPLHF.